The clone carrying this T cell receptor (beta chain) was counted many times. This may come from a read error, since a much larger clone is one base off. The data derive from a study of T cells in Graves' hyperthyroidism and ophthalmopathy. RNA transcripts gave rise to amplified TCR beta CDR3 regions. The HTBI primer set was used in a first-round RT-PCR of the TCR CDR3. TCRdb re-analysed the multiplex PCR reads in MiXCR, keeping a single row per CDR3 protein. The data show around 240,000 distinct CDR3 sequences, about 17% seen once. This TCR derives from a woman under 30 with Graves' ophthalmopathy. Material for sequencing was blood.

The CDR3 protein is CANSRQADYGYTF. Written as DNA, the CDR3 is TGTGCCAACAGTCGACAGGCCGACTATGGCTACACCTTC. This chain joins TRBV12-3 or TRBV12-4 and TRBJ1-2, with D possibly matching TRBD1 (6 bases). The CDR3 sequence is 13 residues long.